The source of this T cell receptor beta chain is a study of T cell responses to AZD1222 COVID-19 vaccine. Study context: The study pooled second doses at about 4 or about 12 weeks.

General study results and limits: Only a handful of AZD1222 recipients, more than five in all, had baseline seropositivity.

Trimming removed 5 bases from V and 0 bases from J, with 17 bases in between. The CDR3 sequence is 16 residues long. Per germline, CDR1 SEHNR and CDR2 FQNEAQ (reference sequence). On this clone: Its antigen remains unknown.

TCRdb keeps only in-frame clones here, not all; method: immunoSEQ multiplex PCR. Found here are 80,000 to 95,000 clones, about 87% of them singletons; the top ten hold over 5.5%. The specimen comprised peripheral blood, sampled on day 0 of AZD1222 vaccination. This TCR derives from an adult in good health. The gene calls are TRBV7-9 and TRBJ2-7; D might be TRBD2 (5 bases). The CDR3 sequence is CASSPQSGGPSYEQYF. The CDR3 DNA sequence: TGTGCCAGCAGCCCCCAGAGTGGAGGCCCCTCCTACGAGCAGTACTTC.